The source of this TCR beta chain is a study of shared clonotypes between healthy human individuals. This clone was detected a few times. Some clones are missing from TCRdb's copy, which holds only in-frame ones; the method was immunoSEQ multiplex PCR. The table lists around 1.1 million clones, 60% to 85% of them singletons. With 4 bases removed from V and 1 base from J, the gap between germline ends came to 7 bases. The germline CDR1 and CDR2 sequences are MNHEY and SVGAGI. The CDR3 loop spans 13 amino acids. This chain uses TRBV6-5 with TRBJ1-1; D not resolved. The source is a man aged 18 to 29 in good health. Some clones in this sample may be carry-over from other donors' samples. The specimen sequenced was memory CD4+ T cells from PBMCs. Subset noted: CD45RA-negative fraction. CDR3 sequence (DNA): TGTGCCAGCAGTTTCCGATCGAACACTGAAGCTTTCTTT. This translates into CASSFRSNTEAFF.